This T cell receptor beta chain derives from a study of post-analysis software for immune sequencing data. Study results and caveats: TRBV5-6, TRBV5-1 and TRBV20-1 were among four or five TRBV segments more frequent in patients than controls.

CDR1 and CDR2 (germline): SQVTM, ANQGSEA. The CDR3 spans 13 residues. V lost 4 bases and J lost 6, with 15 bases in between. Unique molecular identifiers were carried by the TCR beta cDNA libraries. TCRdb re-called the PCR reads with MiXCR, one entry per CDR3 protein. The sample carries about 800,000 distinct CDR3 sequences, 25% to 30% recorded once. Notes on this clonotype: Its antigen is currently unknown.

Sequencing was carried out using blood. The receptor was isolated from a girl aged 10 to 17 with multiple sclerosis. The V gene is TRBV29-1, the J gene TRBJ1-1; no definite D call. CDR3 DNA sequence: TGCAGCGTTGCCCTGGACCGGCGGGCTGAAGCTTTCTTT. As protein: CSVALDRRAEAFF.